Given below is one T cell receptor (beta chain) in context. Its antigen is still unknown. No base quality values were provided; no much bigger clone lies one nucleotide off. The cohort comprised more than 550 healthy bone marrow donors. All cohort members were sampled while nominally healthy, although unrecorded immune exposures were likely present. The donor tested CMV seronegative, placing the donor among the roughly 350 seronegative members of the cohort. Every donor gave a peripheral blood sample, and the peripheral blood mononuclear cells from that sample were used for TCR beta sequencing. The Qiagen DNeasy Blood Extraction Kit was used to extract genomic DNA from the blood cell samples. Libraries were constructed by the immunoSEQ multiplex PCR assay. A mixture of 60 forward primers for TCR Vbeta segments and 13 reverse primers for TCR Jbeta segments was used in the multiplex PCR. Amplification of the CDR3 region of rearranged TCR beta genes was performed with a multiplex PCR assay on genomic DNA. The amplified TCR beta libraries were sequenced on the Illumina HiSeq System as 87-base-pair reads. The authors processed their data as follows. In a later analysis, tens of millions of unique TCR beta chains were counted across the 500 to 850 repertoires, and roughly 9.9 million of these chains were shared by at least two donors. To remove PCR and sequencing errors, raw reads were error-corrected and collapsed into unique sequences using a nearest-neighbor algorithm that merged closely related sequences. CDR3 sequences were aligned to IMGT reference sequences to assign V, D and J gene segments. For a sequence to be retained, at least a six-nucleotide match to both a V gene segment and a J gene segment was required. Rearrangements were classified as productive when the CDR3 lacked stop codons and remained in frame with V and J, and all other rearrangements were classified as non-productive. Following IMGT convention, CDR3 was defined as the stretch from the second conserved V-encoded cysteine to the conserved J-encoded phenylalanine. The earlier analysis of some 550 of the donors excluded any sequence lacking an unambiguous match to a single V gene segment. An earlier analysis of 500 to 700 of the donors classified V segments as functional when productive rearrangements were above 56.7% and as segregating when the standard deviation between donors was above 5%. A statistical classification framework was built for diagnosing cytomegalovirus status from the catalog of TCR beta chain sequences. A later analysis assigned V and J genes by comparing TCR nucleotide sequences with IMGT/GENE-DB human TR gene sequences. The TCRdist pipeline was used in a later analysis to assign CDR3 sequences and most-parsimonious VDJ recombination scenarios. A later analysis defined each TCR beta chain by its CDR3 amino acid sequence plus V-gene family, and excluded reads lacking a unique V-gene family. As a way to deal with suspected cross-contamination and a sequencing artifact, a later analysis dropped 450 to 600 nucleotide sequences that were highly shared and had low generation probability. In a later analysis, a clonal expansion index was calculated for each public chain from normalized within-repertoire ranks of inferred template counts. In a later analysis, generation probabilities were computed using a VDJ recombination model fitted to out-of-frame rearrangements, and the results were checked against IGoR. In a later analysis, hypergeometric tests were used to score TCR-TCR, TCR-HLA and TCR-CMV co-occurrence, with a repertoire-size bias correction applied to TCR pairs. A later analysis estimated false discovery rates by permuting HLA or CMV assignments 20 times. In a later analysis, co-occurring TCRs were grouped using DBSCAN, with TCRdist sequence similarity added in when clustering inside HLA-allele-positive subsets. Repertoires with fewer than 30,000 or more than 120,000 public chains, plus five repertoires with anomalous nucleotide sharing, were excluded from co-occurrence clustering. TCRdb provides this immuneACCESS table in a form limited to in-frame rearrangements. Some clones are lacking; in checked studies, under half of them reflect an unresolved V gene, and why the rest are absent is not known. V and J calls and clone size are those listed in that table; D and trimming were worked out from the DNA. The sample table lists 80,000 or so clones, roughly 80% of them with a count of one. The ten largest clones capture less than 8% of the sample.

This entry is derived from a study of cytomegalovirus exposure and HLA in healthy donors (dated by TCRdb to 2016 to 2017). Regarding the study in general: According to an earlier analysis of a few hundred of the donors, about 179 million T cells yielded 117 million unique TCR beta sequences and about 300 Gb of sequence data. Among 300 to 450 genotyped donors of the cohort, an average of about 240,000 unique TCR beta nucleotide sequences were sequenced per donor, 15% to 20% of them non-productive. Besides the first cohort of under 700 subjects, a separate validation cohort made up of 120 or so different subjects was used. The study aimed to test whether signatures of past pathogen exposure could be identified by cataloging public T cell receptors. An earlier analysis of several hundred of the donors used high-throughput TCR beta sequencing to judge whether each TCR beta V gene segment behaved as functional or pseudogenic. To study patterns of TCR occurrence, a later analysis re-analyzed previously published TCR beta repertoires from around 670 donors and added high-resolution HLA genotyping. All discovery cohort repertoires had been generated using a single sequencing platform. HLA typing included class I and class II loci at four-digit resolution. An early release covering roughly 600 HLA-typed donors comprised about 300 gigabases of sequencing data and 85 million to 100 million unique TCR sequences. In the later analysis, no new phenotypic data were used to find candidate immune exposures; instead, reliance was placed on TCR beta sequences and their occurrence across donors. The number of donors typed differed by locus, with about 629-630 for A, B, C, DRB1 and DQB1, more than 500 for DQA1, over 600 for DPA1, and around 430 for DPB1. The T cell repertoires of under 700 subjects were profiled by immunosequencing and related to cytomegalovirus serostatus. Donor age, sex, ethnicity and CMV serostatus were compiled alongside the repertoire data. Of the roughly 420 genotyped donors, approximately 80% were placed in the genetic ancestry cluster associated with self-reported Caucasian donors. A later genetic analysis used genome-wide SNP genotypes for about three fifths of the 666 donors, treating that subset as a discovery cohort. High-throughput TCR immunosequencing, statistical association of individual TCRs with disease status, and machine learning were combined to predict cytomegalovirus infection status. Four or five DR-DQ haplotypes were handled as single units for association and clustering because linkage in the cohort was strong.

Reading from cysteine to phenylalanine, the CDR3 counts 15 amino acids. Kept here is only the CDR3 DNA, which spans 45 bases and is read in frame from base 1. V is clipped by 3 bases and J by 2 bases, and the sequence between their germline boundaries is 12 bases long. CDR1 and CDR2 (SGHRS, YFSETQ) derive from the germline V gene. Overall results and qualifications from the work: In vitro tests confirmed that three of the cytomegalovirus-associated TCR beta chains recognize cytomegalovirus antigens. The classifier was reported to diagnose cytomegalovirus status with high specificity and sensitivity in both the original cohort and the validation cohort. Linkage disequilibrium might explain the correlated functional status among segregating V segments, but an unknown experimental factor could not be excluded. Most TCR sequences were observed very rarely across donors, whereas some public TCRs were present in many individuals. Several of the top co-occurrence clusters appeared to be linked to parvovirus B19, influenza, CMV and Epstein-Barr virus, according to a later analysis. Because some donors lacked HLA typing at each locus, the association tests relied only on the typed subset. A later analysis found that TCR association rates varied across HLA loci, with DRB1 alleles showing the most associated TCRs and HLA-C alleles the fewest. A further reported finding was that TCR beta sequences accurately predicted the HLA-A and HLA-B alleles for most subjects in the first cohort. An association between a missense DCLRE1C variant and V-gene and J-gene trimming of TCR beta chains was found in a later genetic analysis and replicated in an independent cohort. The earlier analysis of 587 of the donors excluded roughly 16 rarely observed V segments, including chromosome 9 orphons, because counts were too low. Strong co-occurrence of HLA alleles, especially DR and DQ, made assigning TCR associations to individual alleles difficult. CMV serostatus was the only immune exposure information available for the cohort. The study gave a list of under 200 TCR beta chains associated with cytomegalovirus. Some IMGT-functional V segments, including TRBV6-2 and TRBV6-3, could not be distinguished by the 87-base-pair reads and were therefore excluded. Sequencing depth was assumed to be roughly uniform across donors in the presence/absence analyses, though that assumption may not hold. Compared with equally common non-associated chains, HLA-associated TCR beta chains in a later analysis were more clonally expanded and had lower generation probabilities. Broadly in line with IMGT annotations, most TCR beta V segments showed up in productive rearrangements about 87% or about 30% of the time in an earlier analysis of some 590 of the donors. A later analysis found that most CMV-associated TCR beta chains appeared HLA-restricted, with HLA associations seemingly driven largely by CMV exposure. According to the authors, the approach could potentially be generalized to other disease states and immunological phenotypes. A group of highly shared sequence variants was considered likely to be a technical artifact of the sequencing pipeline. In a later genetic analysis, fewer N-insertions in productive TCRs were reported among donors in an Asian-associated ancestry cluster than the approximately 710-donor mean. A later analysis associated around 16,000 TCR beta sequences with specific HLA alleles at a false discovery rate of 0.05. This cohort had only TCR beta chains sequenced, and the lack of alpha or paired-chain data limited which features could be detected.

Sequencing input: PBMCs. The rearranged chain carries TRBV5-1 and TRBJ2-1; possibly the D gene is TRBD1, per 6 matching bases. The origin of this receptor is a woman between 40 and 50 years old in good health and CMV-seronegative. The CDR3 region has the sequence CASSWLRGPYNEQFF. DNA sequence: TGCGCCAGCAGCTGGCTCAGGGGCCCCTACAATGAGCAGTTCTTC.